This is a list of T cell receptor beta chains from one sample in a study of cytomegalovirus exposure and HLA in healthy donors. Sequenced by immunoSEQ multiplex PCR; TCRdb stores in-frame clones only, minus some. The repertoire holds 150,000 to 180,000 clones, with over 70% as singletons. Sequenced input: PBMCs. The source is a man aged 30-40 years in good health and CMV-seropositive. Both conserved end residues are part of each CDR3. The D gene is left open where the match is weak. Size values are once, few and many counts, or a class for expanded clones, and some rows have none.

v_call	clone_size	d_call	j_call	cdr3_nt	cdr3_aa
TRBV4-2	few	TRBD2	TRBJ2-5	TGTGCCAGCAGCCAAGGGCAGGGACTAGCGGTTCCGCAAGAGACCCAGTACTTC	CASSQGQGLAVPQETQYF
TRBV6-5	.	.	TRBJ2-2	TGTGCCAGCAGTTACTTGGCGACAGTCGGGGAGCTGTTTTTT	CASSYLATVGELFF
TRBV7-3	few	TRBD1	TRBJ2-2	TGTGCCAGCAGCTACCCAGGGGGAAACGGGGAGCTGTTTTTT	CASSYPGGNGELFF
TRBV9	.	.	TRBJ1-3	TGTGCCAGCAGCGTAGCAGGGACTCTCCTCGGAAACACCATATATTTT	CASSVAGTLLGNTIYF
TRBV6-5	.	TRBD2	TRBJ2-1	TGTGCCAGCAGTTACTCGGGACTAGCGGGGAACAATGAGCAGTTCTTC	CASSYSGLAGNNEQFF
TRBV6-1	.	TRBD2	TRBJ2-2	TGTGCCAGCAGTGCCAGACTAGCGCAGAACACCGGGGAGCTGTTTTTT	CASSARLAQNTGELFF
TRBV5-1	once	.	TRBJ2-2	TGCGCCAGCAGCTTGACAGTGAACACCGGGGAGCTGTTTTTT	CASSLTVNTGELFF
TRBV6-1	.	TRBD1	TRBJ2-2	TGTGCCAGCATTATGGACAGGGCCAACACCGGGGAGCTGTTTTTT	CASIMDRANTGELFF
TRBV27	.	.	TRBJ2-1	.	CASSFLAESSYNEQFF
TRBV19	.	TRBD1	TRBJ2-1	TGTGCCAGTAGTACCTGGGGGACAGGGGACAATGAGCAGTTCTTC	CASSTWGTGDNEQFF
TRBV6-1	few	.	TRBJ2-7	TGTGCCAGCAGTGGCCGGGGGAGCTCCTACGAGCAGTACTTC	CASSGRGSSYEQYF
TRBV4-2	.	.	TRBJ2-7	TGTGCCAGCAGCCAAGATCTAGCTACGGTCTCCTACGAGCAGTACTTC	CASSQDLATVSYEQYF